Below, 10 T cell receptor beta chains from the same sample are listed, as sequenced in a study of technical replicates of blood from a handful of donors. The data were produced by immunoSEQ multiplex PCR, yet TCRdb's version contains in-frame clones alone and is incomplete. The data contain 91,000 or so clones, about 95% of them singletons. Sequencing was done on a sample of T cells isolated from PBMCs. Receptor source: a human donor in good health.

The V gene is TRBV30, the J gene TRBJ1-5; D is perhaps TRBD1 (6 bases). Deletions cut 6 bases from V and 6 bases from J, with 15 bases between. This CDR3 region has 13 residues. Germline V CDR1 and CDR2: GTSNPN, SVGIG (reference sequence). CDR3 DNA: TGTGCCTGCGAGGTGGGGGCAGGTCAGCCCCAGCATTTT. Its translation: CACEVGAGQPQHF.

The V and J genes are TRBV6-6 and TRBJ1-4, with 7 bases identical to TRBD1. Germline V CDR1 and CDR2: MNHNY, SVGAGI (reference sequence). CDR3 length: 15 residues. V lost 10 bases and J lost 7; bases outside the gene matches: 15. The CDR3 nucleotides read TGTGCCAATAATCCGGGACAGCCATCGGGTGAAAAACTGTTTTTT. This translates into CANNPGQPSGEKLFF.

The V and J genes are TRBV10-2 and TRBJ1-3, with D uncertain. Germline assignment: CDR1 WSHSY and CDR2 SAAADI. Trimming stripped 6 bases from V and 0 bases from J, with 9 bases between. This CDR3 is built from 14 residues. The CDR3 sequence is CASSSGYSGNTIYF. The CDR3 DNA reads TGCGCCAGCAGCTCAGGATACTCTGGAAACACCATATATTTT.

The CDR3 DNA sequence: TGCGCCAGCAGCCCCAGGGACTCTCAAGAGACCCAGTACTTC. This codes for CASSPRDSQETQYF. The chain combines TRBV4-1 with TRBJ2-5; D may be TRBD2 (6 bases). Trimming removed 4 bases at V and 2 bases at J, with 11 bases between. The CDR3 length is 14 residues. Per germline, CDR1 MGHRA and CDR2 YSYEKL.

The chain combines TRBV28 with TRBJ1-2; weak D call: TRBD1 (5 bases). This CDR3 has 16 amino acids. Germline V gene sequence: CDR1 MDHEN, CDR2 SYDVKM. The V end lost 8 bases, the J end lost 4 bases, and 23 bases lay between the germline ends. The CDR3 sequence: CASEAEQATTGYGYTF. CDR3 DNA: TGTGCCAGCGAGGCGGAACAGGCGACAACCGGCTATGGCTACACCTTC.

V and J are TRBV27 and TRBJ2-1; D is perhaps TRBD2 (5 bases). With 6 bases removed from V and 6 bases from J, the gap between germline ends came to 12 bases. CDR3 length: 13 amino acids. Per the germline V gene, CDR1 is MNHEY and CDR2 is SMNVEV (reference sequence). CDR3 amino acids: CASSFTSFNEQFF. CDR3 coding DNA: TGTGCCAGCAGCTTTACTAGTTTCAATGAGCAGTTCTTC.

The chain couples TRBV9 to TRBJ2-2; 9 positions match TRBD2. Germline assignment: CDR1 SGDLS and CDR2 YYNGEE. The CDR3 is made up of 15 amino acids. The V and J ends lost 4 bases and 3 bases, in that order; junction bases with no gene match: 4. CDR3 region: CASSTRLADTGELFF. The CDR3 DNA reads TGTGCCAGCAGCACGAGACTAGCGGACACCGGGGAGCTGTTTTTT.

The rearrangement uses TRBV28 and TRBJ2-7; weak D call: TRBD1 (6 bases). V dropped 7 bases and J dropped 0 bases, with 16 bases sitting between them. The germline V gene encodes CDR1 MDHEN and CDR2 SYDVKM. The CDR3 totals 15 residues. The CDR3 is CASTEVGQNSYEQYF. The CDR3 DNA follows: TGTGCCAGCACCGAAGTAGGACAGAACTCCTACGAGCAGTACTTC.

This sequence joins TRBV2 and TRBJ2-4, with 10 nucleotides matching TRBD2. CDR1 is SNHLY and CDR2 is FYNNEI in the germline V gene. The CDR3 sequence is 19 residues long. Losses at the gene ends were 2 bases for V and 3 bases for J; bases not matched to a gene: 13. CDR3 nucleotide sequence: TGTGCCAGCAGTGAAACAGGACTAGCGGCCCCAGATGACAAAAACATTCAGTACTTC. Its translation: CASSETGLAAPDDKNIQYF.

The CDR3 loop reads CASSLYREGTQYF. The DNA for the CDR3 is TGTGCCAGCAGCCTATACAGGGAGGGTACGCAGTATTTT. This chain links TRBV14 with TRBJ2-3; tentatively, D is TRBD2 (7 bases). The CDR3 consists of 13 residues. The V end lost 4 bases, the J end lost 8 bases, and 13 bases lay between the germline ends. Germline CDR1 and CDR2: SGHDN and FVKESK. The complete variable domain, with remaining parts taken from reference TRBV14 and TRBJ2-3, reads EAGVTQFPSHSVIEKGQTVTLRCDPISGHDNLYWYRRVMGKEIKFLLHFVKESKQDESGMPNNRFLAERTGGTYSTLKVQPAELEDSGVYFCASSLYREGTQYFGPGTRLTVL.